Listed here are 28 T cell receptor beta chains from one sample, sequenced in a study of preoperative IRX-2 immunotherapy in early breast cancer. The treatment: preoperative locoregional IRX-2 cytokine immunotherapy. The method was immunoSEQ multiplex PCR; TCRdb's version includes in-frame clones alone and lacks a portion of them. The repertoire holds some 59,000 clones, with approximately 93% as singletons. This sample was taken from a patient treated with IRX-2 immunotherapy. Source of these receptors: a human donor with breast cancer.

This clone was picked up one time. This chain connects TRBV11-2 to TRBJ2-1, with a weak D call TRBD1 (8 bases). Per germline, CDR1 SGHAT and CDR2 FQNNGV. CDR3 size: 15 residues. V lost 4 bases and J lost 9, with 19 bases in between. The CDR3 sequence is CASSSGRTGRVEQFF. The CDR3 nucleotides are TGTGCCAGCAGCTCAGGACGGACAGGGAGGGTTGAGCAGTTCTTC.

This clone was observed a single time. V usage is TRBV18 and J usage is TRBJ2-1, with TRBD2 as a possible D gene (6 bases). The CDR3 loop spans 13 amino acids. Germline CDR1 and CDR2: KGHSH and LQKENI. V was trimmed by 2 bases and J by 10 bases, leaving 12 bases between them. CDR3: CASSPGLAREQFF. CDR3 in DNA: TGTGCCAGCTCACCAGGTCTAGCGAGGGAGCAGTTCTTC.

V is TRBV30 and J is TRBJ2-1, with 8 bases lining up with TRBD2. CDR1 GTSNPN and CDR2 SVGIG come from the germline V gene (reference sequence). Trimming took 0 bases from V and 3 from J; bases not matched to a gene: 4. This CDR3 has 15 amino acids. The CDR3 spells CAWSVSGGFYNEQFF. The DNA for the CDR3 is TGTGCCTGGAGTGTGAGCGGGGGCTTCTACAATGAGCAGTTCTTC.

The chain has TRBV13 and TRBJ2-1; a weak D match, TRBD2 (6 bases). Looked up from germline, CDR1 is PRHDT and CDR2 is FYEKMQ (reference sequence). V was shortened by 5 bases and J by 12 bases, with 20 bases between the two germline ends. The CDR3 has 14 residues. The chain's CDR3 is CASSPPLALTGQFF. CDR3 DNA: TGTGCCAGCAGCCCACCGCTAGCGCTAACGGGGCAGTTCTTC.

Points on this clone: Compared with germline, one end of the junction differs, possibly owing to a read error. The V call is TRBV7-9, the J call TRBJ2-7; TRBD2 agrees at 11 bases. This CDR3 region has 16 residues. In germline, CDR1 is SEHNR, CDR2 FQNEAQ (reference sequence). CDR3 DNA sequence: TGTGCCAGCAGCATATCCCACCCTAGCGGGGGGTACGTGCAGTACTTC. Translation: CASSISHPSGGYVQYF.

The DNA for the CDR3 is TGTGCCAGCAGCTTGCCGGGACAGACTAACTATGGCTACACCTTC. Protein sequence: CASSLPGQTNYGYTF. The chain is built from TRBV5-4 and TRBJ1-2; 7 nucleotides agree with TRBD1. CDR1 is SGHNT, CDR2 YYREEE, per germline (reference sequence). J lost 0 bases, V lost 1 base, and 3 bases had no gene match. The CDR3 is 15 amino acids. The entire variable domain, with the rest obtained from reference TRBV5-4 and TRBJ1-2, is as follows: ETGVTQSPTHLIKTRGQQVTLRCSSQSGHNTVSWYQQALGQGPQFIFQYYREEENGRGNFPPRFSGLQFPNYSSELNVNALELDDSALYLCASSLPGQTNYGYTFGSGTRLTVV.

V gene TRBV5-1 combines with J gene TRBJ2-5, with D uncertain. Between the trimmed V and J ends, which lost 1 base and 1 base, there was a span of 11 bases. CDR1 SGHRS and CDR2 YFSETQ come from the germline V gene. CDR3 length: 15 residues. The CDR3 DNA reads TGCGCCAGCAGCTTGTTTGGTGGGCCCCAAGAGACCCAGTACTTC. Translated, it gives CASSLFGGPQETQYF.

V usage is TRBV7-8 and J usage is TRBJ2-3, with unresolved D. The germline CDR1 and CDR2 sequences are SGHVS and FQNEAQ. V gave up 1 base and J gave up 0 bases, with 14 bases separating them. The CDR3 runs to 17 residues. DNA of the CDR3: TGTGCCAGCAGCTTAGTGGCGGTCGACCCTAGCACAGATACGCAGTATTTT. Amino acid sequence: CASSLVAVDPSTDTQYF.

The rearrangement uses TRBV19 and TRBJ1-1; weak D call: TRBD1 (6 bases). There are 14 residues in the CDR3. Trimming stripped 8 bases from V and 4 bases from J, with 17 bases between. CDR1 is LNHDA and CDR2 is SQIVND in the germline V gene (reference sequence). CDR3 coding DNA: TGTGCCAGTGAAATACAGGGTTCGGGCACTGAAGCTTTCTTT. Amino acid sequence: CASEIQGSGTEAFF.

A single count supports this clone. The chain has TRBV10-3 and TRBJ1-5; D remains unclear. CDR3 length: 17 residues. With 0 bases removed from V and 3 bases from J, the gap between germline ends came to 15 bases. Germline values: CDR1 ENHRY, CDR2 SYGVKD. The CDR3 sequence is CAISESSLAGFNQPQHF. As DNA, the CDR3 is TGTGCCATCAGTGAGTCTTCTCTGGCGGGGTTCAATCAGCCCCAGCATTTT.

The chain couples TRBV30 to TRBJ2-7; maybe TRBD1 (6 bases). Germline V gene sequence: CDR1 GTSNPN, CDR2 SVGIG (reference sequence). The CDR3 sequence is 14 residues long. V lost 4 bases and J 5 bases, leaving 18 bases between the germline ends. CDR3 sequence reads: CAWTWDTARNEQYF. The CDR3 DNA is TGTGCCTGGACCTGGGACACTGCGAGGAACGAGCAGTACTTC.

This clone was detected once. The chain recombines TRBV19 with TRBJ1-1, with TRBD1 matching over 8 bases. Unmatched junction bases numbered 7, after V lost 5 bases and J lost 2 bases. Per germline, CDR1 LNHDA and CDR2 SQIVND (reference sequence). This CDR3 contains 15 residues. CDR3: CASSHPGGDNTEAFF. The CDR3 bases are TGTGCCAGTAGTCACCCAGGGGGCGACAACACTGAAGCTTTCTTT. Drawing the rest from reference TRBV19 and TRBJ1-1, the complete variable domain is DGGITQSPKYLFRKEGQNVTLSCEQNLNHDAMYWYRQDPGQGLRLIYYSQIVNDFQKGDIAEGYSVSREKKESFPLTVTSAQKNPTAFYLCASSHPGGDNTEAFFGQGTRLTVV.

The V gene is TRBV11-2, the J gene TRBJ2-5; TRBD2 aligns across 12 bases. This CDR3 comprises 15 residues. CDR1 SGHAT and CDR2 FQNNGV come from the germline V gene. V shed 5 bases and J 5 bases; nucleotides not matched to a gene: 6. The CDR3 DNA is TGTGCCAGCAGCCTACTAGCGGGAGGTGGGGAGACCCAGTACTTC. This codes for CASSLLAGGGETQYF.

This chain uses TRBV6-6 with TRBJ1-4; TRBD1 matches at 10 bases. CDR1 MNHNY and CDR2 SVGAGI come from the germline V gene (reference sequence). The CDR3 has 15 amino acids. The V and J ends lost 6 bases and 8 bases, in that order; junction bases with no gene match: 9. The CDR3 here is CASRAAGQGTEKLFF. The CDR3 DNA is TGTGCCAGCAGAGCAGCGGGACAGGGGACCGAAAAACTGTTTTTT.

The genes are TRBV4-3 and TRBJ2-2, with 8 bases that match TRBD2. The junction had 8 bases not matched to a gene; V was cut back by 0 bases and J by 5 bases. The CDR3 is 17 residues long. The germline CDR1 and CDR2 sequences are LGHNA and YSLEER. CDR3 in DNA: TGCGCCAGCAGCCAAGATGCCGCGGGAGGTGATACCGGGGAGCTGTTTTTT. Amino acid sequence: CASSQDAAGGDTGELFF.

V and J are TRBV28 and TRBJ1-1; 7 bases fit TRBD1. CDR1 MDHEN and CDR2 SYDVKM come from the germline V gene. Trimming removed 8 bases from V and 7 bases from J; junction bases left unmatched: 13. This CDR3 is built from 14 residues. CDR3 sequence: CASGVGGGLIEAFF. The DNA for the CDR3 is TGTGCCAGCGGTGTCGGAGGGGGCTTGATTGAAGCTTTCTTT.

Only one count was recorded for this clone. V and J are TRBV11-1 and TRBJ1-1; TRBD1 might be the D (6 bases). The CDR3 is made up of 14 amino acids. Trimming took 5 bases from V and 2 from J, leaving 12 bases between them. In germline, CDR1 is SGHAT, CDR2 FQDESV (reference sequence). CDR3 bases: TGTGCCAGCAGCCCCCGACAGGATAACACTGAAGCTTTCTTT. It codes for CASSPRQDNTEAFF.

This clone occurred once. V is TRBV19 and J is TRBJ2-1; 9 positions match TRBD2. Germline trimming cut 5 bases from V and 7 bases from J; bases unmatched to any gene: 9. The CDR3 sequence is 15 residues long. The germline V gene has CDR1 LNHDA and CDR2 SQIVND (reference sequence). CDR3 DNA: TGTGCCAGTAGTCCCCCTAGCGGGAATGTAAATGAGCAGTTCTTC. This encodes CASSPPSGNVNEQFF.

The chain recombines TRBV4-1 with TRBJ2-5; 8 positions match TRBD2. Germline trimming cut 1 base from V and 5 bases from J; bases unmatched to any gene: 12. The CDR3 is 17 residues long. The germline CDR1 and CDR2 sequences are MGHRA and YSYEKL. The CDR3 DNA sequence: TGCGCCAGCAGCCAAGGGGGAGCGGCGGGAGGACGGGAGACCCAGTACTTC. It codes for CASSQGGAAGGRETQYF.

CDR3 sequence: CASSKAGHSNEKLFF. CDR3 DNA: TGTGCCAGCAGCAAGGCGGGACATAGTAATGAAAAACTGTTTTTT. The chain carries TRBV7-9 and TRBJ1-4, with D possibly TRBD1 on 6 matching bases. CDR3 length: 15 residues. Germline lookup yields CDR1 SEHNR and CDR2 FQNEAQ (reference sequence). Trimming cost V 5 bases and J 4 bases, with 14 bases left between them.

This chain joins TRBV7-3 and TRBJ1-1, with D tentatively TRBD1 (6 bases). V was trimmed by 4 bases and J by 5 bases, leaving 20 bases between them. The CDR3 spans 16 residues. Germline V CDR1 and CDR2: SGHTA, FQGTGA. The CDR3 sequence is CASSSYGGGSGTEAFF. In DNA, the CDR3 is TGTGCCAGCAGCTCCTACGGGGGGGGCTCGGGGACTGAAGCTTTCTTT.

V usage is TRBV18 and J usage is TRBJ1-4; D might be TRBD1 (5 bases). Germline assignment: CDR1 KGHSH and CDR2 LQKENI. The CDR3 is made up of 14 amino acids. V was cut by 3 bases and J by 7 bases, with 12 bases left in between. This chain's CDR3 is CASSPRGSGEKLFF. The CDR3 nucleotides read TGTGCCAGCTCACCGAGGGGTTCGGGTGAAAAACTGTTTTTT. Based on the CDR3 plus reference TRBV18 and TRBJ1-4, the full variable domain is NAGVMQNPRHLVRRRGQEARLRCSPMKGHSHVYWYRQLPEEGLKFMVYLQKENIIDESGMPKERFSAEFPKEGPSILRIQQVVRGDSAAYFCASSPRGSGEKLFFGSGTQLSVL.

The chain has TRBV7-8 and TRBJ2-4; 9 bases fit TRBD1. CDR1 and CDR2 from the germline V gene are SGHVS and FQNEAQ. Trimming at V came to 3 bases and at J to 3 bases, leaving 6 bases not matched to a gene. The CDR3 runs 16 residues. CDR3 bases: TGTGCCAGCAGCTTCCTCACAGGGGGCGGCAAAAACATTCAGTACTTC. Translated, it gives CASSFLTGGGKNIQYF.

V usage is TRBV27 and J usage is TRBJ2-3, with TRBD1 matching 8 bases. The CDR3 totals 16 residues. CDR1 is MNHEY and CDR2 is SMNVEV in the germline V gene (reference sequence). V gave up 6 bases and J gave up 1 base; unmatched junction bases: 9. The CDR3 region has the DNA TGTGCCAGCAGAATCCTGACAGGGGCTCGCACAGATACGCAGTATTTT. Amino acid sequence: CASRILTGARTDTQYF.

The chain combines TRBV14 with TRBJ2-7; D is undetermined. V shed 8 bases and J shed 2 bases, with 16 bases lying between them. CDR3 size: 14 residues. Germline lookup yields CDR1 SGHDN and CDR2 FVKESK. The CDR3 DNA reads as TGTGCCAGCCCCACAAGGGTGATCACCTACGAGCAGTACTTC. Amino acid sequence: CASPTRVITYEQYF.

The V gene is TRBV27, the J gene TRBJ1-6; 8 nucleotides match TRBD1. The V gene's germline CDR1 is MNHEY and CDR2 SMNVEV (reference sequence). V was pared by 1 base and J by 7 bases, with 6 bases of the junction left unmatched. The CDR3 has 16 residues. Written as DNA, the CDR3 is TGTGCCAGCAGTTTATATTGGACAGGGAGGAATTCACCCCTCCACTTT. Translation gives CASSLYWTGRNSPLHF.

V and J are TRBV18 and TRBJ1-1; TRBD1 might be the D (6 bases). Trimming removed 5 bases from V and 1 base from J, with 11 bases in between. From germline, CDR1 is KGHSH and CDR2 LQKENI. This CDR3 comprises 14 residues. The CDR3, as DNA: TGTGCCAGCTCATCACAGGGAAAGAACACTGAAGCTTTCTTT. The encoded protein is CASSSQGKNTEAFF.

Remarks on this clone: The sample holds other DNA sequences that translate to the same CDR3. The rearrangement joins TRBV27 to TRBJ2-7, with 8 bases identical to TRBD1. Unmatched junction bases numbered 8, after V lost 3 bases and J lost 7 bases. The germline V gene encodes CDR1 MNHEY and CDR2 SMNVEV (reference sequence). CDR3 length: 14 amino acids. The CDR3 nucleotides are TGTGCCAGCAGTTTCGGGCAGGGGGCCGAGGAGCAGTACTTC. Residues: CASSFGQGAEEQYF.